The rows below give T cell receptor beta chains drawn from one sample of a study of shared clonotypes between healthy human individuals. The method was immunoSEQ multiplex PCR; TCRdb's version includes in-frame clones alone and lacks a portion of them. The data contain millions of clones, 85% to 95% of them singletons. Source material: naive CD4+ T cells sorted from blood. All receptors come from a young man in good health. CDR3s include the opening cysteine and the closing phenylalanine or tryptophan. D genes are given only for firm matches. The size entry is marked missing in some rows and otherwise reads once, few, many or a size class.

CDR3: CASSLSGSDSAYGYTF
DNA: TGTGCCAGCAGCTTAAGCGGGTCCGACAGCGCCTATGGCTACACCTTC
size: -
D: -
V: TRBV7-9
J: TRBJ1-2

CDR3: CASSPPQGARNIQYF
DNA: TGTGCCAGCAGCCCTCCACAGGGGGCGAGAAACATTCAGTACTTC
size: -
D: TRBD1
V: TRBV7-2
J: TRBJ2-4

CDR3: CASSLIGTGGKGQPQHF
DNA: TGTGCCAGCAGCTTGATCGGGACAGGGGGCAAAGGTCAGCCCCAGCATTTT
size: -
D: TRBD1
V: TRBV5-6
J: TRBJ1-5

CDR3: CASSAGQVVGGYGYTF
DNA: TGTGCCAGCAGCGCGGGACAGGTGGTAGGAGGCTATGGCTACACCTTC
size: few
D: TRBD1
V: TRBV9
J: TRBJ1-2

CDR3: CASSVDLANTQYF
DNA: TGTGCCAGCAGCGTAGACCTCGCAAATACGCAGTATTTT
size: -
D: -
V: TRBV9
J: TRBJ2-3

CDR3: CAISEAWGLAGGGSYNEQFF
DNA: TGTGCCATCAGTGAGGCGTGGGGACTAGCGGGGGGAGGCTCCTACAATGAGCAGTTCTTC
size: -
D: TRBD2
V: TRBV10-3
J: TRBJ2-1

CDR3: CASSYGKSDTQYF
DNA: TGTGCCAGCAGTTACGGAAAGTCAGATACGCAGTATTTT
size: -
D: -
V: TRBV6-5
J: TRBJ2-3

CDR3: CASSPPMGQNTEAFF
DNA: TGTGCCAGCTCACCACCCATGGGGCAGAACACTGAAGCTTTCTTT
size: -
D: -
V: TRBV18
J: TRBJ1-1

CDR3: CASSTRTGSVELFF
DNA: TGTGCCAGCAGTACACGGACAGGGTCGGTAGAACTGTTTTTT
size: -
D: TRBD1
V: TRBV6-1
J: TRBJ1-4

CDR3: CAITGGGGKNYEQYF
DNA: TGTGCCATCACCGGGGGTGGGGGCAAAAACTACGAGCAGTACTTC
size: -
D: -
V: TRBV10-3
J: TRBJ2-7

CDR3: CASQGSGVFLEQYF
DNA: TGTGCCAGCCAGGGGTCGGGGGTTTTTTTAGAGCAGTACTTC
size: -
D: -
V: TRBV28
J: TRBJ2-7

CDR3: CASSASEGANVLTF
DNA: TGTGCCAGCAGTGCAAGCGAAGGGGCCAACGTCCTGACTTTC
size: once
D: -
V: TRBV2
J: TRBJ2-6

CDR3: CASSLEQGDEKLFF
DNA: TGCGCCAGCAGCTTGGAACAGGGGGACGAAAAACTGTTTTTT
size: -
D: TRBD1
V: TRBV5-1
J: TRBJ1-4

CDR3: CASSRGANTGELFF
DNA: TGTGCCAGCAGTCGGGGAGCGAACACCGGGGAGCTGTTTTTT
size: -
D: -
V: TRBV27
J: TRBJ2-2

CDR3: CASSPMDRETPLHF
DNA: TGTGCCAGCTCACCAATGGACAGGGAGACACCCCTCCACTTT
size: -
D: TRBD1
V: TRBV18
J: TRBJ1-6

CDR3: CASSRQGNYEQYF
DNA: TGTGCCAGCAGCCGACAGGGGAATTACGAGCAGTACTTC
size: once
D: TRBD1
V: TRBV6-5
J: TRBJ2-7

CDR3: CASSTGTGGFYEQYF
DNA: TGTGCCAGCAGTACCGGGACAGGGGGTTTCTACGAGCAGTACTTC
size: -
D: TRBD1
V: TRBV2
J: TRBJ2-7

CDR3: CASSNPGGGISFSNEQFF
DNA: TGTGCCAGCAGTAACCCCGGGGGAGGGATTTCATTTTCCAATGAGCAGTTCTTC
size: -
D: TRBD2
V: TRBV28
J: TRBJ2-1

CDR3: CASSPLSLTGTEQYF
DNA: TGTGCCAGCAGCCCACTATCCCTTACAGGGACCGAGCAGTACTTC
size: -
D: -
V: TRBV7-2
J: TRBJ2-7

CDR3: CASSSLQGVGDTQYF
DNA: TGTGCCAGCAGTTCCCTACAGGGTGTGGGCGATACGCAGTATTTT
size: -
D: -
V: TRBV28
J: TRBJ2-3

CDR3: CASSLERTRGEQFF
DNA: TGTGCCAGCAGCTTAGAGCGGACTAGGGGTGAGCAGTTCTTC
size: -
D: TRBD2
V: TRBV7-2
J: TRBJ2-1

CDR3: CAWSVQLTFLSYNEQFF
DNA: TGTGCCTGGAGTGTACAGCTAACTTTTCTCTCCTACAATGAGCAGTTCTTC
size: -
D: -
V: TRBV30
J: TRBJ2-1

CDR3: CASSDWAQGSGNTIYF
DNA: TGTGCCAGCAGTGACTGGGCCCAGGGGTCAGGAAACACCATATATTTT
size: -
D: -
V: TRBV6-6
J: TRBJ1-3

CDR3: CASRRRGSNQPQHF
DNA: TGTGCCAGCAGGAGGCGGGGGAGCAATCAGCCCCAGCATTTT
size: -
D: -
V: TRBV28
J: TRBJ1-5

CDR3: CASESMVGPGELFF
DNA: TGTGCCAGCGAAAGTATGGTAGGGCCCGGGGAGCTGTTTTTT
size: -
D: -
V: TRBV6-6
J: TRBJ2-2

CDR3: CASRNPGQGSYEQYF
DNA: TGTGCCAGCAGAAACCCGGGACAGGGCTCCTACGAGCAGTACTTC
size: -
D: TRBD1
V: TRBV28
J: TRBJ2-7

CDR3: CASSLVEGSTDTQYF
DNA: TGCGCCAGCAGCTTGGTGGAGGGTTCCACAGATACGCAGTATTTT
size: -
D: -
V: TRBV5-1
J: TRBJ2-3

CDR3: CSATSSYEQYF
DNA: TGCAGTGCTACCAGTTCCTACGAGCAGTACTTC
size: -
D: -
V: TRBV20-1
J: TRBJ2-7

CDR3: CASSMGQTYEQYF
DNA: TGTGCCAGCAGCATGGGACAGACCTACGAGCAGTACTTC
size: -
D: TRBD1
V: TRBV5-6
J: TRBJ2-7

CDR3: CASSSGTSGGAGETQYF
DNA: TGCGCCAGCAGCTCAGGGACTAGCGGGGGGGCCGGGGAGACCCAGTACTTC
size: -
D: TRBD2
V: TRBV5-1
J: TRBJ2-5

CDR3: CASSPAGVTEAFF
DNA: TGTGCCAGCTCACCAGCAGGGGTAACTGAAGCTTTCTTT
size: many
D: -
V: TRBV18
J: TRBJ1-1

CDR3: CASSLKVFKGASGYTF
DNA: TGTGCCAGCAGTTTAAAGGTTTTTAAGGGGGCCTCCGGCTACACCTTC
size: -
D: TRBD1
V: TRBV28
J: TRBJ1-2

CDR3: CASRTTGANTGELFF
DNA: TGTGCCAGCAGGACTACAGGGGCGAACACCGGGGAGCTGTTTTTT
size: -
D: TRBD1
V: TRBV27
J: TRBJ2-2